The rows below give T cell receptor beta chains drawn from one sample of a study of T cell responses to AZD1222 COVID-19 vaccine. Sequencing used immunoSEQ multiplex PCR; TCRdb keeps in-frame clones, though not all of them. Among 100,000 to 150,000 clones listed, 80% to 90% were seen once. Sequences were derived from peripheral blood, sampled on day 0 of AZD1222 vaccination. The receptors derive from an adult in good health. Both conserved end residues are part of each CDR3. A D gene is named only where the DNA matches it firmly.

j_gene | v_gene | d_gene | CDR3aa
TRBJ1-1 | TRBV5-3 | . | CARRWGQQGPGTEAFF
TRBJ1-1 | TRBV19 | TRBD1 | CASSIGRGDTEAFF
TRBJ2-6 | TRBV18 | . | CASSPHLASGANVLTF
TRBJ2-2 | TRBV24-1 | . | CATSHGRLRSTGELFF
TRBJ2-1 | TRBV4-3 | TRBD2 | CASSQVFPRLAGAAYNEQFF
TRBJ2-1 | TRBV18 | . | CASSPDSPLMDEQFF
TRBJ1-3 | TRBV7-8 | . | CASSPVGGGSSGNTIYF
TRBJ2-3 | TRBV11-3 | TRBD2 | CASSFDSGNPTDTQYF
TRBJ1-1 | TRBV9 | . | CASSTRLGNTEAFF
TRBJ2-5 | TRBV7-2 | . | CASSSFDRFQETQYF
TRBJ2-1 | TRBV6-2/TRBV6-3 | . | CASSRQPITSTHEQFF
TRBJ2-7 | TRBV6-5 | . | CASSYPGRPYEQYF
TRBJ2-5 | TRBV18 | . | CASSPGVGQQETQYF
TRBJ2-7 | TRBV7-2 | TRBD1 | CASSFGQASSYEQYF
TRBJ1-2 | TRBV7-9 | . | CASESKQGPGYTF
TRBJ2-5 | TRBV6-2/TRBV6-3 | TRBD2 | CASSGQGGETQYF
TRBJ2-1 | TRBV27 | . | CASRILGPYNEQFF
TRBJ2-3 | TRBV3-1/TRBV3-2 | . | CASSQGVKGSSTDTQYF
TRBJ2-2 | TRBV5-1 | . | CASSENTGELFF
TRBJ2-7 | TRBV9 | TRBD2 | CASSTRLAGWQYF
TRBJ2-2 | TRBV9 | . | CASSPRTGSGAGELFF
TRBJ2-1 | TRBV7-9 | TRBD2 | CASSPRLAGVRNEQFF
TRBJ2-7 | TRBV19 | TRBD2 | CASSPSGTSDYEQYF
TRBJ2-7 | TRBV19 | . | CASSTVRGDYEQYF
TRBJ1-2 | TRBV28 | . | CASSPNRDPYGYTF
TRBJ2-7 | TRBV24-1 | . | CATSSHFCPDEQYF
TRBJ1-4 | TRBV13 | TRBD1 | CASSPGTGGEKLFF
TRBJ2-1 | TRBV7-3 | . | CASSPRPDSYNEQFF
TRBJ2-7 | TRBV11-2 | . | CASSFGSEQYF
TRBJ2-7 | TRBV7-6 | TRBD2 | CASSPILAGGPFSYEQYF
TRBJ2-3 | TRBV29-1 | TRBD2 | CSVDGTSGRETQYF
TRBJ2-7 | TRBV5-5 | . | CASSLTDIHSYEQYF
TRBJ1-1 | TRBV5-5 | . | CASSFQGTTEAFF
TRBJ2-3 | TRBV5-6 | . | CASSDSRTMSTDTQYF
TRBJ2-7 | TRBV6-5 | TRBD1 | CASSYDGQGAYEQYF
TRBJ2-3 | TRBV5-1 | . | CASSLVGSGNTDTQYF
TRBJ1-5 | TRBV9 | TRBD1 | CASSAQGGDYQPQHF
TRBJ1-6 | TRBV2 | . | CASTKGQGGSPLHF
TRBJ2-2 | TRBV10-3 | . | CVLLPGGQTPGELFF
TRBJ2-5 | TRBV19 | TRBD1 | CASSTGTGFETQYF
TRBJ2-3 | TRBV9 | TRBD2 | CASSVTSGSTDTQYF
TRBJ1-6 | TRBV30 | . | CAWTPARGGLYNSPLHF
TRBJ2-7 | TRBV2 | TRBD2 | CASSEVLAGVEQYF
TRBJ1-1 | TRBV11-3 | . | CASSPFVGGLNTEAFF
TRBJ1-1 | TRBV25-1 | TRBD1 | CASRLSGTGGTEAFF
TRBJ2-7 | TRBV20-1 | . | CSARDVQPYF
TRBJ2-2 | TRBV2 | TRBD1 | CASSETSGQGRTGELFF
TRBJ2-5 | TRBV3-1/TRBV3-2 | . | CASSQDLAGSQETQYF
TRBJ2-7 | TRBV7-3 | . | CASSLGPSSYEQYF
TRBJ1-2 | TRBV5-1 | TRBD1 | CASSLEGQGYYGYTF
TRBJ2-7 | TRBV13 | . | CASSSPGDPVEQYF
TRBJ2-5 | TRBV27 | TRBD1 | CASSPRTGEGETQYF
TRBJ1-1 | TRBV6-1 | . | CASSEEWNTEAFF
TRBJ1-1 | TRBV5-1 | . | CASQPTIGGTEAFF
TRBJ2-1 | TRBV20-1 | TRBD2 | CSASPGLAGSNEQFF